This TCR beta chain was observed in a study of blood T cells in healthy people across ages (dated by TCRdb to the mid-2010s). Regarding the research as a whole: In model experiments, template switching captured about one uniquely barcoded TCR beta cDNA molecule for every two T cells. To track age-related changes in TCR beta repertoire diversity, the study relied on deep sequencing normalized with unique cDNA molecular identifiers. Donors were grouped into four age groups: young (average approximately 15 years), middle-aged (roughly 38), aged (approximately 67) and long-lived (approximately 81). To avoid experimental bias, donors of different ages were randomly spread across the sequencing lanes. For two donors (one aged 18 to 29 and one aged 80 or older), the study analyzed two additional independent replicas of 1 million unique cDNA reads from the same blood draw. The research as a whole found: Donor CMV infection status was unknown, potentially confounding age-related changes in expanded clonotypes. Because profiling used bulk unsorted PBMCs, naive and antigen-experienced compartments could not be compared conclusively. Observed TCR beta diversity correlated strongly with the percentage of naive T cells measured by flow cytometry. Estimates of total diversity from one million sequenced T cells were regarded as lower bounds and underestimates. As age increased, observed TCR beta diversity per million T cells dropped in a roughly linear way, and a significant reduction was already evident by age about 40. Compared with the aged group, the long-lived group had more naive CD4+ T cells, fewer expanded clones and increased TCR diversity, a pattern suggesting age selection.

Based on the germline V gene, the CDR1 and CDR2 sequences are LGHNA and YSLEER. Including the terminal cysteine and phenylalanine, the CDR3 comprises 18 residues. This entry keeps only the CDR3 DNA: 54 bases, framed from base 1. At the junction V is shortened by 0 bases and J by 8 bases; bases outside the gene matches: 15. As concerns this clonotype: Its antigen remains undetermined. Base qualities are not recorded, but no much larger clone differs from it by a single base.

The donors were a few dozen Caucasian individuals from Russia, aged 6 to 90 years, who were systemically healthy. Around 10 milliliters of peripheral blood were drawn from each donor into EDTA-treated Vacutainer tubes. PBMCs were isolated by Ficoll-Paque density-gradient centrifugation, with at least 6 million obtained per sample. Trizol reagent was used to extract total RNA from PBMCs, with at least 6 micrograms per sample. The percentages of naive CD45RAhigh/CD27high T cells were determined by flow cytometry on a PBMC aliquot from every donor. Library preparation used 5' RACE. For sequencing, an Illumina HiSeq 2500 was employed. A second PCR of 7 to 11 cycles was run with a J-beta primer mix and a sample-barcoded 5' primer. Each TCR beta cDNA molecule received a unique molecular identifier from a template-switch 5' adaptor carrying 12 random nucleotides. Each sample yielded at least 2.5 million CDR3-containing paired-end reads. First-strand cDNA synthesis was performed from all RNA using the Mint cDNA synthesis kit, with priming by a TRBC-specific oligonucleotide. Following uracil-DNA glycosylase treatment, a first 18-cycle PCR with universal primers M1SS and BC2_uni_R was performed on all cDNA. In the original analysis: Each sample was normalized by randomly selecting 1 million high-quality reads, each carrying a distinct molecular identifier. Reads sharing molecular identifiers were discarded rather than binned into consensus sequences. MiTCR, set to a Q25 quality threshold and the strictest error-elimination algorithm, was used for CDR3 identification, clonotype clustering and error correction. A nonparametric unseen species model with Euler transformation was used to estimate a lower bound on total TCR beta diversity. The public reads were reanalyzed by TCRdb: fastp trimming at Q25, MiXCR alignment, in-frame beta chains only. Rows are combined by CDR3 protein, so each entry shows the most common genes and DNA. TCRdb, rather than the study authors, made the V and J calls. The sample data list about 1.1 million distinct CDR3 sequences, and approximately 38% of these were observed just once. Of the sample, about an eighth is held by the ten largest clones.

The sequence links TRBV4-3 to TRBJ2-1; TRBD2 lines up with 8 middle nucleotides. Sequencing was carried out using blood. This receptor was taken from a man between 18 and 29 years old in good health. The DNA sequence is TGCGCCAGCAGCCAAGATGGCTATGTTCGGGGGGGGTTCCATGAGCAGTTCTTC. Translated, this is CASSQDGYVRGGFHEQFF.